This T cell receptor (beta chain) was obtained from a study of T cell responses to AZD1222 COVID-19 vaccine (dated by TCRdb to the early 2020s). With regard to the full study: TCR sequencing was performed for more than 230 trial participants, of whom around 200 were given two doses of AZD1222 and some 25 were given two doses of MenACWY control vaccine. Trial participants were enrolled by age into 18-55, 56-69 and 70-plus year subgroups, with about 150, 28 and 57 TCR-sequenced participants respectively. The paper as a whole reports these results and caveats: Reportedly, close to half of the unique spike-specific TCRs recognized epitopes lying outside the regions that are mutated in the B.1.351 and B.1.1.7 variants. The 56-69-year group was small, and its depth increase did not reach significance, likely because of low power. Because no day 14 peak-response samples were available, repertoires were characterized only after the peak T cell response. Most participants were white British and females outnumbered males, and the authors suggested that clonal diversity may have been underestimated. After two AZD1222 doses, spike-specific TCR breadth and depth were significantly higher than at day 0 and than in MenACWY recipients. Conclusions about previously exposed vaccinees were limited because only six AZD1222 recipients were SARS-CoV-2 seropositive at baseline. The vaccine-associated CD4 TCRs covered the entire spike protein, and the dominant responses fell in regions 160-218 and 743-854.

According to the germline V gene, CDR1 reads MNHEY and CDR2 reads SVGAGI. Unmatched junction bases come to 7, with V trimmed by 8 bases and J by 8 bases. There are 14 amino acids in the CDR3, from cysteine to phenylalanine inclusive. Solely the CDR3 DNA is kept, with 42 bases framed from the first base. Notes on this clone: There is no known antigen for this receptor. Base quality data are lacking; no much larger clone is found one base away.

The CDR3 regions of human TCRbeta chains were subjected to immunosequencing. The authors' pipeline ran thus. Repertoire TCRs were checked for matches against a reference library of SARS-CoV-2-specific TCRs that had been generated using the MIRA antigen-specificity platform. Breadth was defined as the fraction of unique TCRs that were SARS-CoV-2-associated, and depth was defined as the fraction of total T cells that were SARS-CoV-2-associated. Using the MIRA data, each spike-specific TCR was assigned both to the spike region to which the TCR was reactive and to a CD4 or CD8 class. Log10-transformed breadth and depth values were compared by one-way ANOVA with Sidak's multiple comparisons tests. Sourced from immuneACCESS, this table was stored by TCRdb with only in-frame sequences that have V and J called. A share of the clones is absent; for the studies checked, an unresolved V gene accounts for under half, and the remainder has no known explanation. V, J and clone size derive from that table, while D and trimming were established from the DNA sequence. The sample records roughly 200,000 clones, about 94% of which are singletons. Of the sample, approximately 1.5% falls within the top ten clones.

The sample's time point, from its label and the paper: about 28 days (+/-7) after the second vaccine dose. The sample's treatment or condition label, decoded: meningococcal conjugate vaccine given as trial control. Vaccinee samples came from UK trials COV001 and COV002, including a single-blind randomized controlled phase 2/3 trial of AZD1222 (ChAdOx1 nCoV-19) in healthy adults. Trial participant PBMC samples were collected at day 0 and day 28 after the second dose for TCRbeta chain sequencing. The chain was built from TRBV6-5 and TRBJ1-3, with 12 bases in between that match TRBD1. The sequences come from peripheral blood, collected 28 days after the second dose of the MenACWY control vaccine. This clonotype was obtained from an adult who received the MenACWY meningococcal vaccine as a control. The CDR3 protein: CASVQGQGAYTIYF. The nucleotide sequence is TGTGCCAGCGTCCAGGGACAGGGGGCCTACACCATATATTTT.